The 14 T cell receptor beta chains presented below share a single source sample, sequenced in a study of cytomegalovirus exposure and HLA in healthy donors. Both 60 Vbeta primers and 13 Jbeta primers went into the PCR. Some clones are missing from TCRdb's copy, which holds only in-frame ones; the method was immunoSEQ multiplex PCR. Of over 110,000 clones detected, roughly three quarters appear once; the ten largest clones hold 2.5% to 3%. The sample taken for sequencing was PBMCs. These receptors were collected from a female donor in good health and CMV-seronegative.

This chain links TRBV4-2 with TRBJ2-1; D is possibly TRBD2 (7 bases). The germline V gene has CDR1 LGHNA and CDR2 YNFKEQ. The CDR3 has 15 residues. V lost 1 base to trimming and J lost 7 bases, with 14 bases between them. In nucleotides, the CDR3 is TGTGCCAGCAGCCAAGCGGGGGGCCTTGGGAATGAGCAGTTCTTC. This gives the protein CASSQAGGLGNEQFF.

V gene TRBV11-2 combines with J gene TRBJ1-1; 7 nucleotides agree with TRBD1. The germline V gene encodes CDR1 SGHAT and CDR2 FQNNGV. This CDR3 has 14 residues. J was trimmed by 6 bases and V by 4 bases; bases with no gene match: 8. This CDR3 is CASSSEQGLPEAFF. CDR3 nucleotides: TGTGCCAGCAGCTCAGAACAGGGGTTGCCTGAAGCTTTCTTT.

V usage is TRBV5-1 and J usage is TRBJ2-1, with 7 positions matching TRBD1. The CDR3 spans 15 residues. J gave up 10 bases and V 2 bases, and 12 bases lay outside the gene matches. The germline V gene encodes CDR1 SGHRS and CDR2 YFSETQ. The CDR3 nucleotides are TGCGCCAGCAGCTTAAAGGCAGGGGGAACGGGGGAGCAGTTCTTC. Translation: CASSLKAGGTGEQFF.

J is TRBJ2-1 and V is TRBV27, with 10 bases identical to TRBD1. Germline V lookup: CDR1 MNHEY, CDR2 SMNVEV (reference sequence). This CDR3 has 18 residues. The V gene end was trimmed by 4 bases and the J gene end by 0 bases; junction bases not matched to a gene: 9. The CDR3 sequence: CASSWDRGAGSSYNEQFF. CDR3 bases: TGTGCCAGCAGTTGGGACAGGGGAGCCGGAAGCTCCTACAATGAGCAGTTCTTC.

A note on this clone: Relative to the germline gene, one junction end is altered; a read error may explain this. This rearrangement joins TRBV7-9 to TRBJ2-7; D is unresolved. Germline assignment: CDR1 SEHNR and CDR2 FQNEAQ (reference sequence). The CDR3 totals 13 residues. CDR3 bases: TGTTCCAGCAGCTTAAATTCCGTCTACGAGCAGTACTTC. Encoded protein: CSSSLNSVYEQYF.

CDR3: CASRLGQGNNQPQHF. CDR3 DNA sequence: TGTGCCAGCAGGTTGGGACAGGGTAACAATCAGCCCCAGCATTTT. This sequence joins TRBV6-6 and TRBJ1-5; 9 bases map to TRBD1. The V and J ends lost 6 bases and 3 bases, in that order; junction bases with no gene match: 6. Germline CDR1 MNHNY, CDR2 SVGAGI (reference sequence). The CDR3 runs to 15 residues.

V usage is TRBV5-1 and J usage is TRBJ2-5, with TRBD2 matching 14 bases. Germline lookup yields CDR1 SGHRS and CDR2 YFSETQ. The V segment lost 1 base and the J segment 5 bases; nucleotides outside the gene matches: 7. The CDR3 has 17 residues. The CDR3 DNA is TGCGCCAGCAGCTTGATGACTAGCGGGGGGGCTGGGGAGACCCAGTACTTC. Its protein is CASSLMTSGGAGETQYF.

This chain uses TRBV6-1 with TRBJ1-4; TRBD1 is a possible D gene (6 bases). With 6 bases removed from V and 4 bases from J, the gap between germline ends came to 12 bases. The germline CDR1 and CDR2 sequences are MNHNS and SASEGT. The CDR3 runs to 14 residues. CDR3 nucleotide sequence: TGTGCCAGCAGGGTGACAGGACTTAATGAAAAACTGTTTTTT. Residues: CASRVTGLNEKLFF.

A few counts support this clone. The chain combines TRBV30 with TRBJ1-1; possible D gene TRBD1, 6 bases. Trimming removed 4 bases from V and 7 bases from J, with 10 bases in between. The CDR3 consists of 11 residues. CDR1 and CDR2 (germline): GTSNPN, SVGIG (reference sequence). Written as DNA, the CDR3 is TGTGCCTGGACAGGGGATGGTGAAGCTTTCTTT. As protein: CAWTGDGEAFF.

The chain uses TRBV11-2 and TRBJ1-2; 9 bases agree with TRBD1. Trimming removed 0 bases from V and 5 bases from J; junction bases left unmatched: 7. This CDR3 has 16 amino acids. The germline V gene encodes CDR1 SGHAT and CDR2 FQNNGV. CDR3 loop: CASSLDPGQGLYGYTF. The CDR3 region has the DNA TGTGCCAGCAGCTTAGATCCCGGACAGGGGCTATATGGCTACACCTTC.

V is TRBV4-1 and J is TRBJ2-1; 10 bases match TRBD2. This CDR3 has 18 residues. Germline CDR1 MGHRA, CDR2 YSYEKL. The V segment lost 0 bases and the J segment 8 bases; nucleotides outside the gene matches: 13. CDR3 nucleotide sequence: TGCGCCAGCAGCCAAGATTTAGGTTCCGCTAGCGGGAGAGATGAGCAGTTCTTC. Translated, it gives CASSQDLGSASGRDEQFF.

By sample share, this clone is medium-sized. The chain recombines TRBV2 with TRBJ1-1; unclear D gene. The CDR3 sequence is 14 residues long. V lost 7 bases and J lost 0, with 12 bases in between. From germline, CDR1 is SNHLY and CDR2 FYNNEI. CDR3 loop: CASTDPTMNTEAFF. DNA for the CDR3: TGTGCCAGCACAGACCCCACTATGAACACTGAAGCTTTCTTT.

CDR3 nucleotide sequence: TGTGCCAGCAGTTTCTCCGGCAATCAGCCCCAGCATTTT. Residues: CASSFSGNQPQHF. The gene calls are TRBV28 and TRBJ1-5; D is ambiguous. CDR1 is MDHEN, CDR2 SYDVKM, per germline. V gave up 3 bases and J gave up 2 bases, with 5 bases separating them. The CDR3 is 13 amino acids.

This clone turned up a few times. The CDR3 sequence: CASSSTGGPEDYGYTF. The CDR3 DNA sequence: TGTGCCAGCAGTTCCACCGGAGGCCCGGAGGACTATGGCTACACCTTC. V is TRBV28 and J is TRBJ1-2; no clear D gene. CDR1 and CDR2 from the germline V gene are MDHEN and SYDVKM. This CDR3 is 16 amino acids long. V lost 4 bases and J lost 3, with 18 bases in between.